This TCR beta chain was found in a study of shared clonotypes between healthy human individuals. The overall study: Three CD4 naive, three CD4 memory, two CD8 naive and one CD8 memory plate were used per donor. General study points: In this cohort, only blood was sampled, and tissue repertoires likely differ. Though the depth was large, rarefaction showed that sorted-subset sequencing was incomplete.

This clone was observed once. Its antigen is unidentified. This CDR3 region has 15 residues. The trim removed 4 bases at V and 9 bases at J, leaving 10 bases unmatched. The germline CDR1 and CDR2 sequences are MNHNS and SASEGT. The data were produced by immunoSEQ multiplex PCR, yet TCRdb's version contains in-frame clones alone and is incomplete. Counted here are 1,500,000 or so clones, 98% to 99% occurring once; the ten biggest clones make up roughly 0.36%. Input material: naive CD4+ T cells sorted from blood. The subset was: CD45RA+ positively selected. The V gene is TRBV6-1, the J gene TRBJ2-1; TRBD2 matches at 9 bases. This sequence originates from a young man in good health. CDR3 coding DNA: TGTGCCAGCAGTGCCTCTCTAGCGGGACCGAGTGAGCAGTTCTTC. Protein: CASSASLAGPSEQFF.